This entry describes one T cell receptor beta chain. What it binds is not known. The sample comes from a study of shared clonotypes between healthy human individuals. Method: immunoSEQ multiplex PCR; TCRdb's copy keeps in-frame clones and lacks some. The table records about 300,000 clones, about 74% of them present only once. Study results and caveats: Clonotypes which were not shared had lower generation probabilities than clonotypes that all four donors shared.

This CDR3 spans 13 amino acids. Between the trimmed V and J ends, which lost 4 bases and 4 bases, there was a span of 13 bases. CDR1 GTSNPN and CDR2 SVGIG come from the germline V gene (reference sequence). The sequence came from a man between 25 and 39 years old in good health. The sequenced sample was memory CD4+ T cells sorted from blood. The subset was: CD45RA-negative fraction. The chain links TRBV30 to TRBJ1-2; D gene uncertain. The CDR3 DNA is TGTGCCTGGAACGGCAGAAGCGGCTATGGCTACACCTTC. Amino acid sequence: CAWNGRSGYGYTF.